This TCR beta chain was observed in a study of vaccination effects on CD4 cells after COVID-19 (dated by TCRdb to 2022 to 2024). Context from the whole study: Post-vaccine samples across the study were collected a median of 72 days after the second dose, with a range of 14 to 241. In both COVID-19 convalescent patients and infection-naive vaccine recipients, the study compared SARS-CoV-2 spike-specific CD4+ TCR repertoires from before mRNA vaccination with those from after it. The full study included around nine COVID-19 convalescent patients and a few SARS-CoV-2-naive healthy vaccine recipients. Cultures from other donors in the study were sequenced using the Oncomine TCR Beta short-read assay on an Illumina iSeq 100. Findings and caveats that apply to the study as a whole: In healthy vaccine recipients, vaccine-induced clones were almost all SARS-CoV-2 mono-reactive, with only 1 of 255 being cross-reactive with common cold coronaviruses. The study was limited by a small number of convalescent patients, and early post-infection timepoints were lacking. Clones induced by infection and clones induced by vaccination both contracted markedly at late timepoints after vaccination, which fits with T cell responses waning over time.

The method behind the library was the immunoSEQ multiplex PCR assay. DNA from the CD4+ T cells that had been cultured and isolated underwent TCR beta CDR3 sequencing. The authors processed their data as follows. Non-productive TCR sequences were removed and reads were trimmed to the CDR3 region, keeping CDR3s of at least 7 amino acids. Antigen-specific clonotypes were identified using the MANAFEST web app by comparison of expansion in peptide wells against reference cultures. To be called positive, a clone needed expansion at FDR<0.05 compared with the reference and with all other wells, an odds ratio greater than 5, and a frequency greater than 0.1% in two replicate wells. Clonotypes significantly expanded in SARS-CoV-2 spike wells and in at least one common cold coronavirus spike condition were defined as cross-reactive. CDR3 similarity was assessed by Levenshtein distance with the stringdist R package, and unrooted trees were built with ape in R 3.6.1. TCRdb took this table from immuneACCESS and kept in-frame rearrangements with V and J called. Such tables lack part of the clones; where checked against another copy, unresolved V genes explain under half of the gap, and the rest is unexplained. Clonal size and the V and J genes are those of that table, whereas D and trimming came from the DNA. This sample has about 64,000 clones in its table, and just under 80% of those were observed once. 2% of the sample comes from the top ten.

A distance of 15 bases separates the germline ends of V and J, which lose 7 bases and 3 bases respectively. The CDR1 and CDR2 encoded by the germline V gene are MNHEY and SVGAGI. The CDR3 spans 14 residues, from the cysteine through the phenylalanine. Only CDR3 DNA remains: 42 bases, in frame from the first base. This clone occurred a few times. The clone's antigen remains unknown. Per-nucleotide qualities are absent, and no much larger clonotype sits a single base away. To identify antigen-specific CD4+ T cell clonotypes by their expansion, the ViraFEST assay first stimulated PBMC with viral peptide pools and then applied TCR sequencing. After 10 to 11 days of culture, CD4+ T cells were isolated with the EasySep CD4+ T cell isolation kit. Participants received two doses of either the BNT162b2 or the mRNA-1273 mRNA SARS-CoV-2 vaccine. The absence of prior SARS-CoV-2 infection in healthy vaccine recipients was confirmed by negative nucleocapsid antibodies before and after vaccination. Each well held some 1.9 million PBMC cultured in IMDM containing roughly 5% human AB serum, 10 IU/ml IL-2 and gentamicin, along with around 11 ug/ml peptides. Half of the culture medium was replaced with fresh IL-2-containing medium on days 3 and 7. Unless noted otherwise, every peptide stimulation condition was cultured in triplicate wells. PBMC were separated from whole blood using Ficoll-Paque Plus gradient centrifugation and were then either cryopreserved at -140C or used fresh. The overlapping peptide pools covered the spike proteins of SARS-CoV-2 as well as those of the common cold coronaviruses HCoV-NL63, HCoV-OC43 and HCoV-229E. Genomic DNA was extracted from cultured CD4+ T cells with the QIAamp micro DNA kit.

The sequence came from a human donor who received a COVID-19 vaccine. Recombination connected TRBV6-5 to TRBJ1-2; TRBD1 might be the D gene, on 5 matching bases. This material consisted of CD4+ T cells from PBMCs cultured with HCoV-OC43 spike peptides, taken after COVID-19 vaccination. In the paper's terms, the cell subset or site label means: HCoV-OC43 spike overlapping peptide pool stimulation. The CDR3 corresponds to CASTFRQSYYGYTF. The sequenced DNA: TGTGCCAGCACTTTTCGACAGTCCTACTATGGCTACACCTTC.